What follows are 15 T cell receptor beta chains derived from one specimen sequenced in a study of T-cell memory formation after mild COVID-19. TCRdb itself ran the 5' RACE reads through MiXCR, one entry per CDR3 protein. The sample holds 140,000 to 150,000 distinct CDR3 sequences, about 25% seen once. Source material: PBMCs or a T cell subset sorted from them (not recorded which). The receptor set was obtained from an adult woman who had mild COVID-19 (a few samples of this study predate the infection). Cell type and time point are not known.

This chain joins TRBV5-1 and TRBJ2-3; 8 bases fit TRBD2. Germline trimming cut 1 base from V and 4 bases from J; bases unmatched to any gene: 5. Germline lookup yields CDR1 SGHRS and CDR2 YFSETQ. The CDR3 is 15 residues long. DNA for the CDR3: TGCGCCAGCAGCTTGTATCCCGGGGGGGCAGATACGCAGTATTTT. This translates into CASSLYPGGADTQYF.

This clonotype appeared many times. V gene TRBV12-3 or TRBV12-4 combines with J gene TRBJ1-5, with D possibly being TRBD1 (6 bases). Trimming left V 8 bases short and J 2 bases short, with 16 bases between. This CDR3 region has 15 residues. As DNA, the CDR3 is TGTGCCAGCGGTGTGGCGGGGGCGGGCAATCAGCCCCAGCATTTT. Translated: CASGVAGAGNQPQHF.

The sample holds a few counts of this clonotype. V is TRBV4-2 and J is TRBJ2-7, with TRBD2 identical over 9 bases. The junction had 6 bases not matched to a gene; V was cut back by 0 bases and J by 3 bases. This CDR3 is built from 16 residues. CDR1 LGHNA and CDR2 YNFKEQ come from the germline V gene. CDR3 in DNA: TGTGCCAGCAGCCAAGAGGGTAGCGGGAGTATCTACGAGCAGTACTTC. Translated: CASSQEGSGSIYEQYF.

This clonotype showed up just a few times. The chain links TRBV4-3 to TRBJ2-1; D may be TRBD2 (5 bases). CDR1 is LGHNA and CDR2 is YSLEER in the germline V gene. This CDR3 region has 13 residues. V shed 0 bases and J shed 10 bases, with 10 bases lying between them. As DNA, the CDR3 is TGCGCCAGCAGCCAAGAGGCAGAGCGGGAGCAGTTCTTC. This sequence encodes CASSQEAEREQFF.

V gene TRBV11-2 combines with J gene TRBJ1-2; D remains ambiguous. Germline CDR1 is SGHAT and CDR2 is FQNNGV. This CDR3 region has 16 residues. The germline V and J ends were trimmed by 0 bases and 0 bases, with 11 bases remaining between them. As DNA, the CDR3 is TGTGCCAGCAGCTTAGATAGCTTAATCACTAACTATGGCTACACCTTC. Protein product: CASSLDSLITNYGYTF.

This clonotype was observed a few times. This rearrangement joins TRBV4-1 to TRBJ2-5; the D gene is possibly TRBD1 (8 bases). CDR3 length: 18 residues. The V gene's germline CDR1 is MGHRA and CDR2 YSYEKL. The V and J ends lost 0 bases and 1 base respectively, with 18 bases between them. CDR3 sequence: CASSQDPGGQGGQETQYF. As DNA, the CDR3 is TGCGCCAGCAGCCAAGATCCGGGAGGACAGGGAGGCCAAGAGACCCAGTACTTC.

The chain combines TRBV20-1 with TRBJ2-7; 9 nucleotides line up with TRBD2. Germline values: CDR1 DFQATT, CDR2 SNEGSKA (reference sequence). After removal of 1 base from V and 5 bases from J, the junction contained 12 bases not matched to a gene. The CDR3 contains 16 residues. The CDR3 loop reads CSARGVSGSPGDEQYF. The CDR3 DNA is TGCAGTGCTAGAGGTGTTAGCGGGAGCCCAGGGGACGAGCAGTACTTC.

The rearrangement links TRBV18 to TRBJ2-7; tentative D call: TRBD1 (5 bases). The germline V gene encodes CDR1 KGHSH and CDR2 LQKENI. Between the trimmed V and J ends, which lost 0 bases and 1 base, there was a span of 7 bases. The CDR3 totals 14 residues. The CDR3, as DNA: TGTGCCAGCTCACCACCAGGGGTATCCTACGAGCAGTACTTC. This codes for CASSPPGVSYEQYF.

This clonotype has more than one count but fewer than ten. The rearrangement joins TRBV11-2 to TRBJ1-3, with D uncertain. V was trimmed by 0 bases and J by 2 bases, leaving 14 bases between them. The CDR3 contains 17 residues. Germline V CDR1 and CDR2: SGHAT, FQNNGV. This CDR3 reads CASSLDLSRLAGNTIYF. The CDR3 region has the DNA TGTGCCAGCAGCTTAGATCTCTCCAGGTTGGCTGGAAACACCATATATTTT.

This clonotype was observed a few times. The rearrangement links TRBV12-3 or TRBV12-4 to TRBJ2-6; D ambiguous. The V and J ends lost 5 bases and 4 bases respectively, with 6 bases between them. This CDR3 spans 13 amino acids. CDR3 residues: CASSPNGANVLTF. CDR3 bases: TGTGCCAGCAGTCCTAACGGGGCCAACGTCCTGACTTTC.

This clonotype was counted between two and nine times. J is TRBJ2-3 and V is TRBV12-3 or TRBV12-4; TRBD2 matches 7 bases. The ends lost 8 bases at V and 6 bases at J; junction bases unmatched: 5. The CDR3 is 12 residues long. The CDR3 sequence: CASQRDYDTQYF. In DNA, the CDR3 is TGTGCCAGCCAGCGGGACTACGATACGCAGTATTTT.

CDR3: CASSMRASGIGEQYF. CDR3 nucleotides: TGTGCCAGTAGTATGAGGGCTAGCGGGATCGGCGAGCAGTACTTC. V gene TRBV19 combines with J gene TRBJ2-7; 9 nucleotides align to TRBD2. Germline trimming cut 3 bases from V and 6 bases from J; bases unmatched to any gene: 9. The germline V gene encodes CDR1 LNHDA and CDR2 SQIVND (reference sequence). The CDR3 sequence is 15 residues long.

V usage is TRBV7-9 and J usage is TRBJ2-1; D ambiguous. The CDR3 has 13 amino acids. Per the germline V gene, CDR1 is SEHNR and CDR2 is FQNEAQ (reference sequence). V lost 4 bases, J lost 3 bases, and 7 bases lay in between. The CDR3: CASSYPGYNEQFF. Here the CDR3 DNA reads TGTGCCAGCAGCTATCCGGGCTACAATGAGCAGTTCTTC.

This clonotype showed up many times. This rearrangement joins TRBV7-9 to TRBJ2-1, with D perhaps TRBD1 (5 bases). The V end lost 1 base, the J end lost 7 bases, and 5 bases lay between the germline ends. The germline CDR1 and CDR2 sequences are SEHNR and FQNEAQ (reference sequence). CDR3 size: 12 residues. The CDR3: CASSLEGNEQFF. In DNA form, the CDR3 reads TGTGCCAGCAGCTTAGAGGGGAATGAGCAGTTCTTC. The variable domain in full, completed from reference TRBV7-9 and TRBJ2-1, reads DTGVSQNPRHKITKRGQNVTFRCDPISEHNRLYWYRQTLGQGPEFLTYFQNEAQLEKSRLLSDRFSAERPKGSFSTLEIQRTEQGDSAMYLCASSLEGNEQFFGPGTRLTVL.

V usage is TRBV5-6 and J usage is TRBJ2-5; tentative D call: TRBD1 (5 bases). The CDR3 totals 13 residues. Germline CDR1 and CDR2: SGHDT and YYEEEE. Trimming left V 0 bases short and J 7 bases short, with 10 bases between. DNA of the CDR3: TGTGCCAGCAGCTTGGTCCAGGGCGGGACCCAGTACTTC. Translation gives CASSLVQGGTQYF.